This is a list of T cell receptor beta chains from one sample in a study of a mutant IDH1 vaccine in newly diagnosed glioma. Their cognate antigens are unknown. Assay used: immunoSEQ multiplex PCR; TCRdb lists only in-frame clones, some missing. Here the sample spans 90,000 to 100,000 clones, about nine tenths being singletons. This sample comprised PBMCs, obtained from a glioma patient whose treatment included an IDH1 peptide vaccine. The receptors originated from a woman between 45 and 60 years old with glioma. Each CDR3 is given with its conserved first and last residue. Fields, in order: J gene, V gene, D gene, clone size, CDR3 DNA, CDR3 protein. A D gene is named only where the DNA matches it firmly. A row's size may be missing; if present it is once, few, many or a size class.

j_call: TRBJ1-5; v_call: TRBV18; d_call: TRBD1; clone_size: NA; cdr3_nt: TGTGCCAGCTCACCTGGACAGGGGGGAGGACAGCCCCAGCATTTT; cdr3_aa: CASSPGQGGGQPQHF
j_call: TRBJ1-2; v_call: TRBV5-1; d_call: NA; clone_size: NA; cdr3_nt: TGCGCCAGCAGCTTGGTCGGGGAGGGCTACACCTTC; cdr3_aa: CASSLVGEGYTF
j_call: TRBJ2-1; v_call: TRBV6-1; d_call: NA; clone_size: once; cdr3_nt: TGTGCCAGCAGTGCTCGTGGGACCGCTTTGATTTTCAATGAGCAGTTCTTC; cdr3_aa: CASSARGTALIFNEQFF
j_call: TRBJ1-2; v_call: TRBV7-9; d_call: NA; clone_size: NA; cdr3_nt: TGTGCCAGCAGCAGGACAGCCAGATATGGCTACACCTTC; cdr3_aa: CASSRTARYGYTF
j_call: TRBJ2-7; v_call: TRBV21-1; d_call: NA; clone_size: NA; cdr3_nt: TGTGCCAGCAGCAAAAAGGGGGTCCGACAGGGTTACGAGCAGTACTTC; cdr3_aa: CASSKKGVRQGYEQYF
j_call: TRBJ1-1; v_call: TRBV18; d_call: TRBD1; clone_size: medium-sized; cdr3_nt: TGTGCCAGCTCACCAGGACAGGGTAGGGCCACTGAAGCTTTCTTT; cdr3_aa: CASSPGQGRATEAFF
j_call: TRBJ1-1; v_call: TRBV18; d_call: NA; clone_size: NA; cdr3_nt: TGTGCCAGCTCACGGGTTGAGCTGATGGGCACTGAAGCTTTCTTT; cdr3_aa: CASSRVELMGTEAFF
j_call: TRBJ2-7; v_call: TRBV30; d_call: NA; clone_size: once; cdr3_nt: TGTGCCTGGGGCGCTGGAGGGCTCGAGCAGTACTTC; cdr3_aa: CAWGAGGLEQYF
j_call: TRBJ2-1; v_call: TRBV7-6; d_call: NA; clone_size: NA; cdr3_nt: TGTGCCAGCAGCTTAAGTGGGGGTTACAATGAGCAGTTCTTC; cdr3_aa: CASSLSGGYNEQFF
j_call: TRBJ1-2; v_call: TRBV30; d_call: NA; clone_size: NA; cdr3_nt: TGTGCCTGGAGTGGTCAACAGGGCTATGGCTACACCTTC; cdr3_aa: CAWSGQQGYGYTF
j_call: TRBJ2-6; v_call: TRBV4-1; d_call: NA; clone_size: NA; cdr3_nt: TGCGCCAGCAGCGAAGCCTCTGGGGCCAACGTCCTGACTTTC; cdr3_aa: CASSEASGANVLTF